These 13 T cell receptor beta chains were sequenced from one sample in a study of blood T cell repertoires in COVID-19 (dated by TCRdb to the early 2020s). The library was generated by the immunoSEQ multiplex PCR assay. Imported from immuneACCESS, the table was reduced by TCRdb to in-frame sequences with V and J called. These copies leave out some clones; in studies compared against another copy, an unresolved V gene accounts for under half, and the cause of the remainder is not known. Recorded for this sample are roughly 50,000 clones; around 90% of them occurred a single time. About an eighth of the sample goes to the ten largest clones. Source material: peripheral blood. The receptors stem from a man older than 75 with acute or convalescent COVID-19.

This clone was observed a few times. The chain joins TRBV7-2 to TRBJ1-1; D is perhaps TRBD1 (5 bases). This CDR3 is 15 amino acids long. Trimming pared 5 bases from V and 4 bases from J, leaving 17 bases between. Germline loops: CDR1 SGHTA, CDR2 FQGNSA. The CDR3 here is CASSLSRVMLTEAFF. The CDR3 region has the DNA TGTGCCAGCAGCCTTAGCAGGGTTATGCTCACTGAAGCTTTCTTT. Variable domain in full (rest from reference TRBV7-2 and TRBJ1-1): GAGVSQSPSNKVTEKGKDVELRCDPISGHTALYWYRQSLGQGLEFLIYFQGNSAPDKSGLPSDRFSAERTGGSVSTLTIQRTQQEDSAVYLCASSLSRVMLTEAFFGQGTRLTVV.

Here the CDR3 reads CASSPGGGPRETQYF. DNA of the CDR3: TGTGCCAGCAGCCCGGGGGGGGGCCCCCGAGAGACCCAGTACTTC. The chain couples TRBV7-9 to TRBJ2-5, with 8 bases that match TRBD2. This CDR3 comprises 15 residues. The V and J ends lost 5 bases and 4 bases, in that order; junction bases with no gene match: 9. CDR1 SEHNR and CDR2 FQNEAQ come from the germline V gene (reference sequence).

The chain uses TRBV11-2 and TRBJ2-7; a possible D gene is TRBD1 (6 bases). This CDR3 is 12 amino acids long. Germline lookup yields CDR1 SGHAT and CDR2 FQNNGV. V lost 3 bases, J lost 7 bases, and 10 bases lay in between. CDR3 in DNA: TGTGCCAGCAGCTTGGGTCAGGGGGAGCAGTACTTC. Its translation is CASSLGQGEQYF. Together with reference TRBV11-2 and TRBJ2-7, the CDR3 gives the full variable domain: EAGVAQSPRYKIIEKRQSVAFWCNPISGHATLYWYQQILGQGPKLLIQFQNNGVVDDSQLPKDRFSAERLKGVDSTLKIQPAKLEDSAVYLCASSLGQGEQYFGPGTRLTVT.

The chain has TRBV6-5 and TRBJ2-5; 9 bases agree with TRBD1. The germline CDR1 and CDR2 sequences are MNHEY and SVGAGI. V trimming: 4 bases; J trimming: 2 bases; junction bases outside the gene matches: 5. This CDR3 is 15 amino acids long. The CDR3 here is CASSFSGTGQETQYF. CDR3 nucleotide sequence: TGTGCCAGCAGTTTCTCCGGGACAGGGCAAGAGACCCAGTACTTC.

The chain is built from TRBV12-5 and TRBJ2-5; possible D gene TRBD2, 6 bases. The CDR3 extends over 14 amino acids. In germline, CDR1 is LGHNT, CDR2 FRNRAP. Between the trimmed V and J ends, which lost 1 base and 4 bases, there was a span of 10 bases. Written as DNA, the CDR3 is TGTGCTAGTGGTTTGGCGGGAGTTCGAGAGACCCAGTACTTC. Translated, it gives CASGLAGVRETQYF.

The V call is TRBV3-1 (or the pseudogene TRBV3-2), the J call TRBJ2-1, with 8 bases aligning to TRBD2. The junction had 8 bases not matched to a gene; V was cut back by 6 bases and J by 7 bases. The CDR3 has 14 amino acids. Germline V gives CDR1 LGHDT, CDR2 YNNKEL (reference sequence). The CDR3 spells CASRKRGSKNEQFF. CDR3 in DNA: TGTGCCAGCAGAAAGCGGGGGAGTAAGAATGAGCAGTTCTTC.

CDR3 DNA: TGTGCCAGCAGGTCTGCAGGGTGGGAGCAGTACTTC. It is translated as CASRSAGWEQYF. The chain is built from TRBV28 and TRBJ2-7; D may be TRBD1 (5 bases). Germline lookup yields CDR1 MDHEN and CDR2 SYDVKM. This CDR3 is 12 amino acids long. The V and J ends lost 6 bases and 7 bases respectively, with 13 bases between them.

V and J are TRBV14 and TRBJ2-7, with TRBD1 identical over 9 bases. CDR1 and CDR2 (germline): SGHDN, FVKESK. The CDR3 has 15 amino acids. J lost 6 bases, V lost 1 base, and 7 bases had no gene match. CDR3 sequence reads: CASSQALGTGSEQYF. CDR3 DNA sequence: TGTGCCAGCAGCCAAGCGTTGGGGACAGGGAGCGAGCAGTACTTC.

The J gene is TRBJ1-5, the V gene TRBV7-9; weak D call: TRBD1 (6 bases). V dropped 1 base and J dropped 3 bases, with 13 bases sitting between them. Germline V gene lookup returns CDR1 SEHNR and CDR2 FQNEAQ (reference sequence). CDR3 length: 16 amino acids. CDR3 nucleotides: TGTGCCAGCAGCTTAGGAACAGGGATCCCCAATCAGCCCCAGCATTTT. Its translation is CASSLGTGIPNQPQHF.

The rearrangement links TRBV28 to TRBJ2-7; 8 nucleotides match TRBD2. Germline CDR1 MDHEN, CDR2 SYDVKM. The CDR3 runs 14 residues. Trimming took 2 bases from V and 6 from J; bases not matched to a gene: 6. The CDR3 DNA reads TGTGCCAGCAGTTTACCCGGGACTAGAAGCGAGCAGTACTTC. It codes for CASSLPGTRSEQYF.

V and J are TRBV18 and TRBJ2-5; TRBD1 is a possible D gene (6 bases). Germline assignment: CDR1 KGHSH and CDR2 LQKENI. The V and J ends lost 0 bases and 1 base respectively, with 12 bases between them. This CDR3 has 16 amino acids. The CDR3 is CASSPPTGRLQETQYF. As DNA, the CDR3 is TGTGCCAGCTCACCACCGACAGGACGACTCCAAGAGACCCAGTACTTC.

The count of this clone is one. The chain recombines TRBV11-2 with TRBJ1-2; 9 positions agree with TRBD1. The germline CDR1 and CDR2 sequences are SGHAT and FQNNGV. This CDR3 is 13 amino acids long. V shed 3 bases and J 6 bases; nucleotides not matched to a gene: 2. This CDR3 reads CASSFRTGDGYTF. For the CDR3, the DNA is TGTGCCAGCAGCTTCAGGACAGGGGATGGCTACACCTTC.

V is TRBV30 and J is TRBJ1-2; D is possibly TRBD1 (5 bases). V dropped 5 bases and J dropped 3 bases, with 16 bases sitting between them. The CDR3 covers 14 residues. CDR1 is GTSNPN and CDR2 is SVGIG in the germline V gene (reference sequence). CDR3 DNA sequence: TGTGCCTGGGCGGGCGTCCAGGGCCACTATGGCTACACCTTC. Its protein is CAWAGVQGHYGYTF.